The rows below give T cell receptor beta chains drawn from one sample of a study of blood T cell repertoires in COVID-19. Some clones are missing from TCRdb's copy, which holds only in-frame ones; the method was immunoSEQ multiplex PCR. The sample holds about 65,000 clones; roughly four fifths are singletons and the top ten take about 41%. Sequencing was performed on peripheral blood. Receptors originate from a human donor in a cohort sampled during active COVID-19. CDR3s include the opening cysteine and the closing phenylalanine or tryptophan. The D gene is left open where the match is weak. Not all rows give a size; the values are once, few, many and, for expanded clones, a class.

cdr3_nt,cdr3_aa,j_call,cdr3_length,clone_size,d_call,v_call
TGTGCCTGGAGTGTAACCAGCAGGGGATACGAGCAGTACTTC,CAWSVTSRGYEQYF,TRBJ2-7,14,.,.,TRBV30
TGTGCCAGCAGCCAGGGGGACACCCAAGAGACCCAGTACTTC,CASSQGDTQETQYF,TRBJ2-5,14,.,TRBD1,TRBV7-9
TGTGCCAGCCGCGCGCCAGGGGTGAACACTGAAGCTTTCTTT,CASRAPGVNTEAFF,TRBJ1-1,14,.,.,TRBV28
TGTGCCAGCAGTTCACTAGCGGGGGAAGAGACCCAGTACTTC,CASSSLAGEETQYF,TRBJ2-5,14,.,TRBD2,TRBV25-1
TGTGCCAGCAGCTTAGTGGCGGGGGTGGGGGATACGCAGTATTTT,CASSLVAGVGDTQYF,TRBJ2-3,15,.,TRBD2,TRBV7-8
TGTGCCAGCAGTCGGACAGGGATTTCCTACAATGAGCAGTTCTTC,CASSRTGISYNEQFF,TRBJ2-1,15,.,TRBD1,TRBV2
TGTGCTAGTGGTTTCGGGGGGTACCAAGAGACCCAGTACTTC,CASGFGGYQETQYF,TRBJ2-5,14,.,TRBD2,TRBV12-5
TGTGCCAGTCTTCCGCAGGGACTAGATACGCAGTATTTT,CASLPQGLDTQYF,TRBJ2-3,13,.,.,TRBV18
TGCGCCAGCAGTGTTCACAGGACGAACACTGAAGCTTTCTTT,CASSVHRTNTEAFF,TRBJ1-1,14,.,.,TRBV10-1
TGTGCCAGCAGGGGTGGAGGGCCGGCCCAGCCCCAGCATTTT,CASRGGGPAQPQHF,TRBJ1-5,14,few,.,TRBV28
TGCGCCAGCAGCCAGAGCGCGAACCAAGAGACCCAGTACTTC,CASSQSANQETQYF,TRBJ2-5,14,.,.,TRBV5-1
TGTGCCAGCAGCTTAGCGTCCTATCCGCGCTCTGGGGCCAACGTCCTGACTTTC,CASSLASYPRSGANVLTF,TRBJ2-6,18,.,.,TRBV7-8
TGTGCCAGCAGTTTATCCCTATTCTACGAGCAGTACTTC,CASSLSLFYEQYF,TRBJ2-7,13,.,.,TRBV12-3/TRBV12-4
TGCGCCAGCAGCCAAGCAGTGGGCGGGGGGAGCTACGAGACCCAGTACTTC,CASSQAVGGGSYETQYF,TRBJ2-5,17,once,TRBD2,TRBV4-3
TGCAGCGTTGAAGATCGGGGGGAAAAACTGTTTTTT,CSVEDRGEKLFF,TRBJ1-4,12,.,.,TRBV29-1
TGTGCCAGCAGCTTAAATTCGGTCGCCGAGACCCAGTACTTC,CASSLNSVAETQYF,TRBJ2-5,14,.,.,TRBV7-9
TGTGCCTGCCGGGATCTCGGTACTGAAGCTTTCTTT,CACRDLGTEAFF,TRBJ1-1,12,.,.,TRBV30
TGTGCCAGCAGTGAAAGGGGACAGGGGGCGAGTGAAAAACTGTTTTTT,CASSERGQGASEKLFF,TRBJ1-4,16,.,TRBD1,TRBV6-1
TGTGCCAGCAGCGCTACTAGCGGGGGACTTATTGAAGAGACCCAGTACTTC,CASSATSGGLIEETQYF,TRBJ2-5,17,.,TRBD2,TRBV9
TGTGCCAGCAGCCAACACTCTGGAAACACCATATATTTT,CASSQHSGNTIYF,TRBJ1-3,13,.,.,TRBV3-1/TRBV3-2
TGTGCCAGCAGTGACGGGGAGAACACCATATATTTT,CASSDGENTIYF,TRBJ1-3,12,.,.,TRBV12-3/TRBV12-4
TGTGCCAGGACCCGGGGCGAGCAGTACTTC,CARTRGEQYF,TRBJ2-7,10,.,.,TRBV6-6
TGTGCCAGCAGCCAAGGGGTTGTCGGGACAGGGTTCAATGAGCAGTTCTTC,CASSQGVVGTGFNEQFF,TRBJ2-1,17,.,TRBD1,TRBV3-1/TRBV3-2
TGCGCCAGCAGTTTGGACGGTGAAGCTTTCTTT,CASSLDGEAFF,TRBJ1-1,11,.,.,TRBV5-1
TGCGCCAGCAGCCAAGATCACGGCAGGGCAGAGACCCAGTACTTC,CASSQDHGRAETQYF,TRBJ2-5,15,.,.,TRBV4-3
TGCGCCAGCAGCCCCGACAGGGGGCGAGTTAACACTGAAGCTTTCTTT,CASSPDRGRVNTEAFF,TRBJ1-1,16,.,TRBD1,TRBV4-3
TGTGCCAGCAGCTTGGCCAACGAGCAGTACTTC,CASSLANEQYF,TRBJ2-7,11,.,.,TRBV5-8
TGCGCCAGCAGCCAACCGGGGAGAGGGAACCAGCCCCAGCATTTT,CASSQPGRGNQPQHF,TRBJ1-5,15,.,.,TRBV4-1
TGTGCCAGCAGCTTATTGTTGGAGGGTGGAGAGACCCAGTACTTC,CASSLLLEGGETQYF,TRBJ2-5,15,.,.,TRBV11-3
TGTGCCAGCAGTTACATCGGGAAACCCCGCACCGGGGAGCTGTTTTTT,CASSYIGKPRTGELFF,TRBJ2-2,16,.,.,TRBV6-5
TGTGCCAGCAGCTCGTGGGACAGGGGGCGCACCGGGGAGCTGTTTTTT,CASSSWDRGRTGELFF,TRBJ2-2,16,few,TRBD1,TRBV7-9
TGTGCCAGCTCACCGATTCGGACCGGGGAGCTGTTTTTT,CASSPIRTGELFF,TRBJ2-2,13,.,.,TRBV18
TGCGCCAGCAGCGCGGGACAGGGACACACAGATACGCAGTATTTT,CASSAGQGHTDTQYF,TRBJ2-3,15,.,TRBD1,TRBV5-1
TGTGCCAGCAGTGACGGGTCAGGGCGACCCTACGAGCAGTACTTC,CASSDGSGRPYEQYF,TRBJ2-7,15,.,.,TRBV6-4
TGTGCCAGCAGCCTAATCGTGGGGGCTGGGACCCAGTACTTC,CASSLIVGAGTQYF,TRBJ2-5,14,.,.,TRBV11-2
TGTGCCAGCAGCCAAGAGGCGGGAAGCACAGATACGCAGTATTTT,CASSQEAGSTDTQYF,TRBJ2-3,15,few,.,TRBV4-2
TGTGCCAGCAGTTACGGGGGGGGCTGGGAGGGCTACACCTTC,CASSYGGGWEGYTF,TRBJ1-2,14,.,.,TRBV28
TGTGCCATCACCCGGGGGGTGGACACAGATACGCAGTATTTT,CAITRGVDTDTQYF,TRBJ2-3,14,once,TRBD2,TRBV6-5
TGTGCCAGCAGCCAGACAGGGTCCCACAATGAGCAGTTCTTC,CASSQTGSHNEQFF,TRBJ2-1,14,.,TRBD1,TRBV28
TGTGCCAGCAGCCTACAGGGTCTAGAGCAGTACTTC,CASSLQGLEQYF,TRBJ2-7,12,.,.,TRBV6-2/TRBV6-3
TGTGCCAGCAGTGAAAACAGGGTCTATGGCTACACCTTC,CASSENRVYGYTF,TRBJ1-2,13,.,.,TRBV6-1
TGCGCCAGCAGTGCTACCAACTCTGGAAACACCATATATTTT,CASSATNSGNTIYF,TRBJ1-3,14,once,.,TRBV10-2